Shown below are 19 T cell receptor beta chains from a single sample sequenced in a study of OX40 agonist ivuxolimab in advanced cancers. Clones were sequenced by immunoSEQ multiplex PCR, and TCRdb holds only the in-frame ones, with some missing. The sample lists 20,000 to 30,000 clones; about 76% were seen once. This specimen consisted of CD4+ or CD8+ T cells sorted from blood, obtained in a trial of the OX40 agonist ivuxolimab. Source of these receptors: an adult with an advanced solid tumor such as melanoma, head and neck, liver or kidney cancer.

V is TRBV7-2 and J is TRBJ1-2, with TRBD1 matching 11 bases. V lost 4 bases, J lost 2 bases, and 3 bases stayed unmatched. This CDR3 has 15 residues. Germline V gene data show CDR1 as SGHTA and CDR2 as FQGNSA. The CDR3 DNA sequence: TGTGCCAGCAGCTGGAGGACAGGGGGCAACTATGGCTACACCTTC. Its protein is CASSWRTGGNYGYTF.

Turning to this clone: Other DNA sequences in the sample encode the same CDR3. The rearrangement uses TRBV18 and TRBJ2-7; D is uncertain. Germline V gene lookup returns CDR1 KGHSH and CDR2 LQKENI. The CDR3 length is 15 residues. V lost 5 bases, J lost 7 bases, and 21 bases lay in between. The CDR3 DNA follows: TGTGCCAGCTCAAACGGGTCCCTGGGCCTCTTTGAGCAGTACTTC. This codes for CASSNGSLGLFEQYF. Full variable domain (remainder filled in from reference TRBV18 and TRBJ2-7): NAGVMQNPRHLVRRRGQEARLRCSPMKGHSHVYWYRQLPEEGLKFMVYLQKENIIDESGMPKERFSAEFPKEGPSILRIQQVVRGDSAAYFCASSNGSLGLFEQYFGPGTRLTVT.

J is TRBJ2-7 and V is TRBV5-6, with 7 bases matching TRBD2. The CDR3 spans 14 residues. The germline CDR1 and CDR2 sequences are SGHDT and YYEEEE. J lost 4 bases, V lost 0 bases, and 4 bases had no gene match. The CDR3 DNA follows: TGTGCCAGCAGCTTGGGGGGAGGGCCTTACGAGCAGTACTTC. The encoded protein is CASSLGGGPYEQYF.

J is TRBJ1-1 and V is TRBV19; 8 bases agree with TRBD1. The V and J ends lost 7 bases and 4 bases, in that order; junction bases with no gene match: 8. From germline, CDR1 is LNHDA and CDR2 SQIVND (reference sequence). This CDR3 spans 14 amino acids. The CDR3 loop is CASKDRERVTEAFF. The CDR3 DNA reads as TGTGCCAGTAAGGACAGGGAGCGAGTCACTGAAGCTTTCTTT.

The rearrangement uses TRBV6-5 and TRBJ2-7; perhaps TRBD2 as D (5 bases). Germline CDR1 MNHEY, CDR2 SVGAGI. CDR3 size: 15 residues. The V gene lost 5 bases and the J gene lost 3 bases, with 17 bases spanning the gap. CDR3 sequence: CASSVPRGGYYEQYF. The CDR3 DNA reads TGTGCCAGCAGTGTCCCCCGAGGCGGGTACTACGAGCAGTACTTC.

Written as DNA, the CDR3 is TGTGCCAGCAGTTCACAGGGCCTCGGCTATGGCTACACCTTC. It codes for CASSSQGLGYGYTF. This chain connects TRBV5-4 to TRBJ1-2, with a weak D call TRBD1 (6 bases). CDR1 is SGHNT, CDR2 YYREEE, per germline (reference sequence). This CDR3 has 14 amino acids. V gave up 5 bases and J gave up 4 bases, with 15 bases separating them.

This rearrangement joins TRBV5-1 to TRBJ1-5, with 7 bases identical to TRBD1. The V gene's germline CDR1 is SGHRS and CDR2 YFSETQ. This CDR3 is 15 amino acids long. V lost 0 bases and J lost 6; bases outside the gene matches: 6. The CDR3 DNA is TGCGCCAGCAGCTTGGGGGACAGTGCTGGTCAGCCCCAGCATTTT. Translation: CASSLGDSAGQPQHF.

The V call is TRBV7-8, the J call TRBJ2-7; 9 nucleotides agree with TRBD1. The V segment lost 2 bases and the J segment 6 bases; nucleotides outside the gene matches: 5. The CDR3 has 14 residues. Germline values: CDR1 SGHVS, CDR2 FQNEAQ. CDR3 amino acids: CASSLTGQGGEQYF. The DNA of the CDR3 is TGTGCCAGCAGCTTAACGGGACAGGGCGGCGAGCAGTACTTC.

The chain employs TRBV29-1 and TRBJ1-1; maybe TRBD1 (5 bases). The germline CDR1 and CDR2 sequences are SQVTM and ANQGSEA. The V gene lost 7 bases and the J gene lost 11 bases, with 17 bases spanning the gap. This CDR3 contains 11 residues. CDR3 region: CSGRGLNRAFF. CDR3 DNA sequence: TGCAGCGGAAGAGGCCTGAACAGGGCTTTCTTT. The complete variable domain, with remaining parts taken from reference TRBV29-1 and TRBJ1-1, reads SAVISQKPSRDICQRGTSLTIQCQVDSQVTMMFWYRQQPGQSLTLIATANQGSEATYESGFVIDKFPISRPNLTFSTLTVSNMSPEDSSIYLCSGRGLNRAFFGQGTRLTVV.

This clone has just one count. The genes are TRBV7-2 and TRBJ1-2; 8 nucleotides match TRBD1. This CDR3 contains 15 residues. CDR1 is SGHTA, CDR2 FQGNSA, per germline. The J segment lost 3 bases and the V segment lost 2 bases, leaving 5 bases of the junction unmatched. The DNA of the CDR3 is TGTGCCAGCAGCTTAACAGGGGGACGCGACTATGGCTACACCTTC. Translation: CASSLTGGRDYGYTF.

Concerning this clone itself: At the DNA level, this CDR3 is encoded by other sequences in the same sample as well. The gene calls are TRBV19 and TRBJ1-3; unclear D gene. Trimming removed 3 bases at V and 4 bases at J, with 10 bases between. There are 14 residues in the CDR3. From germline, CDR1 is LNHDA and CDR2 SQIVND (reference sequence). The chain's CDR3 is CASSILGDGNTIYF. The CDR3 region has the DNA TGTGCCAGTAGTATTTTGGGCGACGGAAACACCATATATTTT.

The chain carries TRBV19 and TRBJ2-7; no clear D. Between the trimmed V and J ends, which lost 3 bases and 5 bases, there was a span of 11 bases. Germline V gene data show CDR1 as LNHDA and CDR2 as SQIVND (reference sequence). CDR3 length: 13 amino acids. The CDR3 DNA is TGTGCCAGTAGTATTCGGCAGATCCACGAGCAGTACTTC. It is translated as CASSIRQIHEQYF.

As concerns this clone: At one boundary the junction diverges from the germline segment, which might be a read error. The chain joins TRBV9 to TRBJ1-2; D is ambiguous. Germline V CDR1 and CDR2: SGDLS, YYNGEE. This CDR3 has 8 residues. CDR3 region: CASSPTAF. The DNA of the CDR3 is TGTGCCAGCAGCCCCACCGCCTTC.

The V gene is TRBV7-3, the J gene TRBJ1-1; weak D call: TRBD1 (5 bases). This CDR3 is built from 13 residues. The ends were cut back, 4 bases at V and 1 base at J, with 7 bases in the middle. CDR1 SGHTA and CDR2 FQGTGA come from the germline V gene. The CDR3: CASSYGGNTEAFF. The CDR3 coding sequence is TGTGCCAGCAGCTACGGGGGGAACACTGAAGCTTTCTTT.

The chain is built from TRBV11-1 and TRBJ2-1; 13 nucleotides align to TRBD2. CDR3 length: 15 residues. Germline V gene sequence: CDR1 SGHAT, CDR2 FQDESV (reference sequence). V gave up 1 base and J gave up 13 bases; unmatched junction bases: 7. CDR3 sequence reads: CASSLGRTSGGNQFF. The CDR3 DNA reads as TGTGCCAGCAGCTTAGGGAGGACTAGCGGGGGCAATCAGTTCTTC.

The chain joins TRBV4-3 to TRBJ2-2; TRBD2 might be the D (5 bases). With 0 bases removed from V and 6 bases from J, the gap between germline ends came to 8 bases. The length of the CDR3 is 14 residues. Germline V CDR1 and CDR2: LGHNA, YSLEER. The CDR3 DNA reads TGCGCCAGCAGCCAAGATAGCGAGGCCGGGGAGCTGTTTTTT. Protein sequence: CASSQDSEAGELFF.

The chain has TRBV11-3 and TRBJ2-5; D is unclear. The CDR3 is 12 amino acids. V was clipped by 0 bases and J by 6 bases, with 5 bases between them. CDR1 SGHNT and CDR2 YENEEA come from the germline V gene. CDR3 in amino acids: CASSLDGQTQYF. DNA of the CDR3: TGTGCCAGCAGCTTAGATGGTCAGACCCAGTACTTC.

The genes are TRBV5-5 and TRBJ1-2; the D is unclear. Per germline, CDR1 SGHKS and CDR2 YYEKEE (reference sequence). The V and J ends lost 0 bases and 3 bases respectively, with 6 bases between them. CDR3 length equals 13 residues. The CDR3 loop is CASSLVADYGYTF. As DNA, the CDR3 is TGTGCCAGCAGCTTGGTGGCGGACTATGGCTACACCTTC.

CDR3 region: CASSSAGQPQHF. In DNA form, the CDR3 reads TGTGCCAGCAGCTCCGCCGGTCAGCCCCAGCATTTT. The V gene is TRBV28, the J gene TRBJ1-5; D remains unclear. V was pared by 6 bases and J by 6 bases, with 9 bases between. Per germline, CDR1 MDHEN and CDR2 SYDVKM. CDR3 length: 12 residues.